These T cell receptor beta chains were read from a single sample in a study of cytomegalovirus exposure and HLA in healthy donors. Using immunoSEQ multiplex PCR, the repertoire was profiled, and TCRdb retains in-frame clones only, with some absent. The sample includes tens of thousands of clones, 85% to 95% seen only once; the top ten take around 1.9%. The sample comprised PBMCs. These receptors all stem from a woman under 30 in good health and CMV-seropositive. Both conserved end residues are trimmed from each CDR3.

v_gene: TRBV4-2; CDR3aa: ASSPGLAGGPDTQY
v_gene: TRBV10-2; CDR3aa: ASSGIAGAVGRETQY
v_gene: TRBV21-1; CDR3aa: ASSGPRDRSYEQY
v_gene: TRBV30; CDR3aa: AWRWDYYGYT
v_gene: TRBV2; CDR3aa: ASSYPRQQYQETQY
v_gene: TRBV19; CDR3aa: ATDGGHSNQPQH
v_gene: TRBV7-9; CDR3aa: ASSLPLQVVSDTEAF
v_gene: TRBV9; CDR3aa: ASSSGLALSTDTQY
v_gene: TRBV11-2; CDR3aa: ASSFSGSTTDTQY
v_gene: TRBV23-1; CDR3aa: ASKKDRGNGTDTQY
v_gene: TRBV4-1; CDR3aa: ASSLPAASLSTDTQY
v_gene: TRBV7-9; CDR3aa: ASSLVLYQETQY
v_gene: TRBV29-1; CDR3aa: SVDLASRPSGELF
v_gene: TRBV30; CDR3aa: AWIAAAYNEQF
v_gene: TRBV29-1; CDR3aa: SVAQSFGTEAF
v_gene: TRBV5-1; CDR3aa: ASSTDRAGTGELF
v_gene: TRBV5-8; CDR3aa: ASSSGQGGGNTIY